This T cell receptor (beta chain) was observed in a study of early T cells in non-severe SARS-CoV-2 infection. At the level of the study: Unsorted whole blood bulk RNA was sequenced, with unpaired chains.

Attached unique molecular identifiers marked individual cDNA molecules. TCRdb re-analysed the 5' RACE reads in MiXCR, keeping a single row per CDR3 protein. Of 43,000 or so distinct CDR3 sequences in the sample, 3% to 4% are singletons; the top ten hold about 3%. Study-level findings and limits: The VDJdb matching leaned toward anti-spike CD8 responses and overlooked private and CD4 specificities.

This clonotype was recorded at least ten times. Its antigen is still unknown. The CDR3 runs to 14 residues. Germline V gene data show CDR1 as SGHTA and CDR2 as FQGNSA. The ends were cut back, 0 bases at V and 6 bases at J, with 11 bases in the middle. This sequence joins TRBV7-2 and TRBJ1-1; TRBD1 might be the D (5 bases). The source is an adult who was a healthcare worker with PCR-confirmed SARS-CoV-2 infection or an uninfected control (not recorded which). Sequences were obtained from whole blood. CDR3: CASSLALQGSEAFF. The CDR3 DNA reads TGTGCCAGCAGCTTAGCACTGCAGGGCTCTGAAGCTTTCTTT.